These T cell receptor beta chains were read from a single sample in a study of blood T cells in healthy people across ages. TCRdb reprocessed the 5' RACE reads via MiXCR and lists one record per CDR3 protein. Of approximately 800,000 distinct CDR3 sequences listed, roughly 24% are singletons. The sample also formed part of further work on T cells of mothers and their children.

The sample was blood. These receptor sequences come from a boy between 10 and 17 years old in good health. Both conserved end residues are part of each CDR3. D genes are given only for firm matches. Clone size is stated in some rows and not others, as once, few, many or a class when expanded.

15	few	NA	TRBJ2-5	TRBV28	TGTGCCAGCAGTTTACTATCGACTAGTTTAGAGACCCAGTACTTC	CASSLLSTSLETQYF
17	NA	TRBD2	TRBJ2-1	TRBV4-1	TGCGCCAGCAGCCAAGATGGATCGAATAGCGGGGGAAATGAGCAGTTCTTC	CASSQDGSNSGGNEQFF
16	NA	TRBD1	TRBJ1-2	TRBV29-1	TGCAGCGTTGAAGGGGGACAGCAGTTAGCTAACTATGGCTACACCTTC	CSVEGGQQLANYGYTF
13	NA	TRBD1	TRBJ1-2	TRBV2	TGTGCCAGCAGGAGGGACAGGGAGTATGGCTACACCTTC	CASRRDREYGYTF
11	few	NA	TRBJ1-2	TRBV29-1	TGCAGCGTTGAAGGATACTATGGCTACACCTTC	CSVEGYYGYTF
16	NA	TRBD1	TRBJ1-2	TRBV24-1	TGTGCCACCAGTGTTCGGGACAGGGCGTTGGGCTATGGCTACACCTTC	CATSVRDRALGYGYTF
16	few	NA	TRBJ2-2	TRBV4-2	TGTGCCAGCAGCCGGACGGTCGACCGTAGCACCGGGGAGCTGTTTTTT	CASSRTVDRSTGELFF
14	NA	TRBD1	TRBJ2-1	TRBV5-1	TGCGCCAGCAGCTCTATCGGGACAGGGGATCCCCAGTTCTTC	CASSSIGTGDPQFF
13	NA	NA	TRBJ2-4	TRBV12-3/TRBV12-4	TGTGCCAGCAGCCCGGACGTGACGGCCCCTCAGTACTTC	CASSPDVTAPQYF
17	NA	NA	TRBJ2-2	TRBV5-1	TGCGCCAGCAGCTTGGAGGGCATGACGGAATTCACCGGGGAACTGTTTTTT	CASSLEGMTEFTGELFF
17	few	TRBD1	TRBJ1-4	TRBV20-1	TGCAGTGCTAGAGGGGTCGGACAGGGGGCTCCTAATGAAAAACTGTTTTTT	CSARGVGQGAPNEKLFF
16	NA	TRBD1	TRBJ1-3	TRBV11-2	TGTGCCAGCAGCTTCGGTTCAGGGGGCACTGGAAACACCATATATTTT	CASSFGSGGTGNTIYF
13	NA	TRBD2	TRBJ2-4	TRBV13	TGTGCCAGCAAACTCCGGGGGGGCGGCATTCAGTACTTC	CASKLRGGGIQYF
18	few	NA	TRBJ1-5	TRBV6-5	TGTGCCAGCAGTTACCACTCCGGAGTAGCCGCTAGCAATCAGCCCCAGCATTTT	CASSYHSGVAASNQPQHF
16	few	NA	TRBJ2-7	TRBV5-1	TGCGCCAGCGGAGGGACAAACAGGGGAAGCTTCTACGAGCAGTACTTC	CASGGTNRGSFYEQYF
15	NA	TRBD2	TRBJ2-1	TRBV9	TGTGCCAGCAGCCTCGGGACTAGCCCGGCTCATGAGCAGTTCTTC	CASSLGTSPAHEQFF
14	NA	TRBD2	TRBJ2-5	TRBV20-1	TGCAGTGCCAGTAGCGGGGGGCACCAAGAGACCCAGTACTTC	CSASSGGHQETQYF
15	few	NA	TRBJ1-2	TRBV12-3/TRBV12-4	TGTGCCAGCAGTTTGGGTCAGAACCTTAACTATGGCTACACCTTC	CASSLGQNLNYGYTF
13	few	NA	TRBJ1-1	TRBV11-1	TGTGCCAGCAGCTCAAGTTTTGGAACTGAAGCTTTCTTT	CASSSSFGTEAFF
15	many	NA	TRBJ1-3	TRBV9	TGTGCCAGCAGCGAGTCGGGGGGTTCTGGAAACACCATATATTTT	CASSESGGSGNTIYF
17	few	NA	TRBJ2-5	TRBV7-9	TGTGCCAGCAGCTCACGTACGCGGCGATCCGGAAAAGAGACCCAGTACTTC	CASSSRTRRSGKETQYF
14	NA	NA	TRBJ1-5	TRBV4-2	TGTGCCAGCAGCCAAGACAGGGCGAATCAGCCCCAGCATTTT	CASSQDRANQPQHF
15	NA	NA	TRBJ2-2	TRBV5-1	TGCGCCAGCAGCTTGGGCGTTAGCGAGACCGGGGAGCTGTTTTTT	CASSLGVSETGELFF
15	NA	NA	TRBJ2-7	TRBV6-1	TGTGCCAGCAGGAGTATGGGCCAAATTTCCTACGAGCAGTACTTC	CASRSMGQISYEQYF
15	NA	TRBD1	TRBJ2-3	TRBV12-3/TRBV12-4	TGTGCCAGCAGCCCCCGGGACAGGCGAACAGATACGCAGTATTTT	CASSPRDRRTDTQYF
14	NA	TRBD1	TRBJ2-7	TRBV5-1	TGCGCCAGCAGCTTCCGGGACAGTACCTACGAGCAGTACTTC	CASSFRDSTYEQYF
11	few	NA	TRBJ2-2	TRBV29-1	TGCAGCGTTGGACAGGTGGAGGAGCTGTTTTTT	CSVGQVEELFF
20	NA	NA	TRBJ1-1	TRBV7-7	TGTGCTAGCAGCTTAGTTTTATTATTCCAAGGGGCTACCCCGAACACTGAAGCTTTCTTT	CASSLVLLFQGATPNTEAFF
16	few	NA	TRBJ2-1	TRBV5-5	TGTGCCAGCAGCTTGGAATCGGAGAGGTTCTACAATGAGCAGTTCTTC	CASSLESERFYNEQFF
16	many	TRBD1	TRBJ2-1	TRBV12-3/TRBV12-4	TGTGCCAGCAGCCACCTCAGGGGGAGCTCCTACAATGAGCAGTTCTTC	CASSHLRGSSYNEQFF
13	few	TRBD1	TRBJ1-5	TRBV20-1	TGCAGTGCTGGAGGGACAGCCAATCAGCCCCAGCATTTT	CSAGGTANQPQHF
14	few	TRBD1	TRBJ1-2	TRBV5-1	TGCGCCAGCAGCTTGTCGGGACAGGGGAATGGCTACACCTTC	CASSLSGQGNGYTF
16	NA	TRBD2	TRBJ2-5	TRBV7-9	TGTGCCACCCCCGGGAGGCCGGGACTAAATGTGGAGACCCAGTACTTC	CATPGRPGLNVETQYF
14	NA	TRBD2	TRBJ2-7	TRBV6-2/TRBV6-3	TGTGCCAGCACGAGTCGGGGGGGTTACTACGAGCAGTACTTC	CASTSRGGYYEQYF
15	NA	TRBD2	TRBJ2-1	TRBV5-1	TGCGCCAGCAGCTTGGAGCGGGGGGTTTACAATGAGCAGTTCTTC	CASSLERGVYNEQFF
14	NA	NA	TRBJ2-4	TRBV6-2/TRBV6-3	TGTGCCAGCAGTTTCAGGACAGAGAAAAACATTCCGTACTTC	CASSFRTEKNIPYF
16	many	NA	TRBJ2-6	TRBV27	TGTGCCAGCAGTCCAACCCCAGGGGCTGGGGCCAACGTCCTGACTTTC	CASSPTPGAGANVLTF
14	once	NA	TRBJ1-5	TRBV6-2/TRBV6-3	TGTGCCAGCAGAACGACCAGGGGCCTGGGGCCCCAGCATTTT	CASRTTRGLGPQHF
15	few	NA	TRBJ2-5	TRBV27	TGTGCCAGCAGTCCCGGGTTTGGTCGGCAAGAGACCCAGTACTTC	CASSPGFGRQETQYF
13	few	NA	TRBJ1-1	TRBV7-2	TGTGCCAGCAGCTGGGCGGTTGAGACTGAAGCTTTCTTT	CASSWAVETEAFF